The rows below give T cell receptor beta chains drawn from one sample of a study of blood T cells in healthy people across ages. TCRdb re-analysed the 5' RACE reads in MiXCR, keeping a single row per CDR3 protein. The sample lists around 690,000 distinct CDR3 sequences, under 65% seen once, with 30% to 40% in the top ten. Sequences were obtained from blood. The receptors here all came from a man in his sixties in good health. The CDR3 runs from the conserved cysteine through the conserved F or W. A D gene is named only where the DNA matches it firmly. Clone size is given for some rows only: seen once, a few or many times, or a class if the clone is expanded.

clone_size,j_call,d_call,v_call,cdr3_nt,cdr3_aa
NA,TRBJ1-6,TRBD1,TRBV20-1,TGCAGTGCTAGAGGGACAGGGGGTAATTCACCCCTCCACTTT,CSARGTGGNSPLHF
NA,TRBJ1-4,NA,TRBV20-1,TGCAGTGCTAAAATCCCGGGTGAAAAACTGTTTTTT,CSAKIPGEKLFF
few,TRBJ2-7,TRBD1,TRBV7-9,TGTGCCAGCAGCTTAGGGACAGGGAACTACGAGCAGTACTTC,CASSLGTGNYEQYF
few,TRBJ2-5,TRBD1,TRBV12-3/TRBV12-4,TGTGCCAGCAGTTTGAGGGACAGGCAAGGGACCCAGTACTTC,CASSLRDRQGTQYF
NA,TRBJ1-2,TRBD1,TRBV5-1,TGCGCCAGCAGCTGGGGACAGGGAGGTGGTGGCTACACCTTC,CASSWGQGGGGYTF
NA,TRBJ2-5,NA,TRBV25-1,TGTGCCGGCAGTGAAGGTTACCCGTCGGGGACCCAGTACTTC,CAGSEGYPSGTQYF
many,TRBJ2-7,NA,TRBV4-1,TGCGCCAGCAGCCAAGACCCCGAGGTGTACGAGCAGTACTTC,CASSQDPEVYEQYF
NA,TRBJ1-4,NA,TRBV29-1,TGCAGCATTAAAACCACAGGGTCGGCAACTAATGAAAAACTGTTTTTT,CSIKTTGSATNEKLFF
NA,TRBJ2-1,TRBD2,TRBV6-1,TGTGCCAGCAGTGAACTAGCGGGGGGGATTAATGAGCAGTTCTTC,CASSELAGGINEQFF
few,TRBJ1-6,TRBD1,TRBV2,TGTGCCAGCAGCGGGGGACAGGGCGGGCATTCACCCCTCCACTTT,CASSGGQGGHSPLHF
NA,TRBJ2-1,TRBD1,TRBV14,TGTGCCAGCAGCCGACAGGGAAGTGGCAATGAGCAGTTCTTC,CASSRQGSGNEQFF
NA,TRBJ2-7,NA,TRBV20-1,TGCAGTGCTAGAGGACCGGGACCGAACGCCTACGAGCAGTACTTC,CSARGPGPNAYEQYF
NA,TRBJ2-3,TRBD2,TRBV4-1,TGCGCCAGCAGCCAAGGAAGCACACGACTAGCAACCATACATACGCAGTATTTT,CASSQGSTRLATIHTQYF
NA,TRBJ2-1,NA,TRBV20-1,TGCAGTGCTAGAGGCCCAATACAGAGCTCCTACAATGAGCAGTTCTTC,CSARGPIQSSYNEQFF
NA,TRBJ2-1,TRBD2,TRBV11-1,TGTGCCAGCAGCTTAGGCAGCCGAGCGGGGGGATTCGATGAGCAGTTCTTC,CASSLGSRAGGFDEQFF
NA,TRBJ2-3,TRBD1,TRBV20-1,TGCAGTGCTGGGACAGGGGGGATTACAGATACGCAGTATTTT,CSAGTGGITDTQYF
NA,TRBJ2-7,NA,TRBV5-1,TGCGCCAGCAGCTTGACGCGGAGCTCCTACGAGCAGTACTTC,CASSLTRSSYEQYF
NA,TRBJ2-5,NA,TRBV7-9,TGTGCCAGCAGCCAAACAGGTTTCGGAGAGACCCAGTACTTC,CASSQTGFGETQYF
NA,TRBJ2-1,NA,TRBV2,TGTGCCAGCAGTGGCTCACAGGTCCCTACCTACAATGAGCAGTTCTTC,CASSGSQVPTYNEQFF
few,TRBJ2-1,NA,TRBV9,TGTGCCAGCAGCGTAGGGGGCGGCTACAATGAGCAGTTCTTC,CASSVGGGYNEQFF
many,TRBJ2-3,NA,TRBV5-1,TGCGCCAGCAGCGCCCAGGATGGAGGCACAGATACGCAGTATTTT,CASSAQDGGTDTQYF
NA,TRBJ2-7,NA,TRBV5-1,TGCGCCAGCAGCATACAGGATTGGGGCTCCTACGAGCAGTACTTC,CASSIQDWGSYEQYF
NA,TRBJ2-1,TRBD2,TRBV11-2,TGTGCCAGCAGCTTAGTGCGGGGGGTCCTCTCCTACAATGAGCAGTTCTTC,CASSLVRGVLSYNEQFF
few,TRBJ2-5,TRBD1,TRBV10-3,TGTGCCATCAGCCCTGGACAGGCCCAAGAGACCCAGTACTTC,CAISPGQAQETQYF
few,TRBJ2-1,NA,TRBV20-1,TGCAGTGCTATATTATGTGAGCAGTTCTTC,CSAILCEQFF
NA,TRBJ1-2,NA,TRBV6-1,TGTGCCAGCAGCCCAGGGCTAATCAACTATGGCTACACCTTC,CASSPGLINYGYTF
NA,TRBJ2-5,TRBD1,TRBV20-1,TGCAGTGCCGGACGGACAGGGATCCTGGAGACCCAGTACTTC,CSAGRTGILETQYF
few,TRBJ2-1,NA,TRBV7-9,TGTGCCAGCAGCCGCCCCAAGCAGGAGAGCTCCTACAATGAGCAGTTCTTC,CASSRPKQESSYNEQFF
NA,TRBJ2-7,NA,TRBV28,TGTGCCAGCAGTTTCGCCCGGGGGTCCTACGAGCAGTACTTC,CASSFARGSYEQYF
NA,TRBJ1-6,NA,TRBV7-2,TGTGCCAGCAGCTCTCTGAAACAGGGAGGGTATAATTCACCCCTCCACTTT,CASSSLKQGGYNSPLHF
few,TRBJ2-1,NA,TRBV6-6,TGTGCCACGGTGTACAATGAGCAGTTCTTC,CATVYNEQFF
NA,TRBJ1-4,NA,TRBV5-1,TGCGCCAGCAGCTTGGACATCAGCGAAAAACTGTTTTTT,CASSLDISEKLFF
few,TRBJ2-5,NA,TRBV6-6,TGTGCCAGCGCAAGGTACCAAGAGACCCAGTACTTC,CASARYQETQYF
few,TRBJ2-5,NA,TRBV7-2,TGTGCCAGCAGCTCAGAAGGCCTCCAAGAGACCCAGTACTTC,CASSSEGLQETQYF
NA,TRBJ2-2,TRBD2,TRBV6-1,TGTGCCAGCATTGCTAGCGGGGCCGGCACCGGGGAGCTGTTTTTT,CASIASGAGTGELFF
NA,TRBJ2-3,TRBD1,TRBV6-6,TGTGCCAGCAGTCACAGGCCCGGGACAGGGGACACAGATACGCAGTATTTT,CASSHRPGTGDTDTQYF
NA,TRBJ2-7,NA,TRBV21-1,TGTGCCAGCAGCAGAGACTCGGGACAGATTAGCTCCTACGAGCAGTACTTC,CASSRDSGQISSYEQYF
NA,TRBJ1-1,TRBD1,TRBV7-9,TGTGCCAGCAGCTGGGGACAGCCGAGCACTGAAGCTTTCTTT,CASSWGQPSTEAFF
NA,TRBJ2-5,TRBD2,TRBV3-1,TGTGCCAGCAGCCAAGATCCGACTAGCGGTGAGCAGTACTTC,CASSQDPTSGEQYF
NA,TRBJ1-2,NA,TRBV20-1,TGCGGCTACTTCGACGGGTGGGGGTCTATCTATGGCTACACCTTC,CGYFDGWGSIYGYTF
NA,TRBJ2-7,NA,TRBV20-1,TGCAGTGCCGAGGGGGGAGACTCCTACGAGCAGTACTTC,CSAEGGDSYEQYF
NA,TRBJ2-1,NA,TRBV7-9,TGTGCCAGCAGCTCCGCAGGAGGTGGTGAGCAGTTCTTC,CASSSAGGGEQFF
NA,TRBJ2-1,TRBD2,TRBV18,TGTGCCAGCTCACCAGGAGCAGGGAGGGATGAGCAGTTCTTC,CASSPGAGRDEQFF
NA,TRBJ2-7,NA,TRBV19,TGTGCCAGTAGTATGATACTCTCCGACTACGAGCAGTACTTC,CASSMILSDYEQYF
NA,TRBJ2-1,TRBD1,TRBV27,TGTGCCAGCAGTCTTCGACAGGGCCGAGGGAATGAGCAGTTCTTC,CASSLRQGRGNEQFF
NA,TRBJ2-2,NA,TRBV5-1,TGCGCCAGCAGCTTGGAGGGACACAACACCGGGGAGCTGTTTTTT,CASSLEGHNTGELFF
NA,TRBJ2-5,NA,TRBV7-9,TGTGCCAGCAGCTTAGGCTATTTGGTACAAGAGACCCAGTACTTC,CASSLGYLVQETQYF
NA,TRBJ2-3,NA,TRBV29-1,TGCAGCGTAATCAGCACAGATACGCAGTATTTT,CSVISTDTQYF
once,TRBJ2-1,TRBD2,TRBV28,TGTGCCAGCAGTTTGACTAGCGGGAGTGTCGTCAATGAGCAGTTCTTC,CASSLTSGSVVNEQFF
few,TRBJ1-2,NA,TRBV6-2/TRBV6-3,TGTGCCAGCAGTGACGGACTCTATGGCTACACCTTC,CASSDGLYGYTF
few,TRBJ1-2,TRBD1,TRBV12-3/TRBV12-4,TGTGCCAGCAGTCCCCCCGGAGGGGGCTTTAACTATGGCTACACCTTC,CASSPPGGGFNYGYTF
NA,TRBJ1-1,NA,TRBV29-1,TGCAGCGTCTTGATTCTGGGGTTTAGTGGGGCTTTCTTT,CSVLILGFSGAFF
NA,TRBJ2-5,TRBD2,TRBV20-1,TGCAGTGCATTAGCGGGGGGTAGAGAGACCCAGTACTTC,CSALAGGRETQYF